The 14 T cell receptor beta chains below all came from one sample that was sequenced in a study of early T cells in non-severe SARS-CoV-2 infection (dated by TCRdb to the early 2020s). The method was 5' RACE. Sequencing relied on a NextSeq 500. TCRdb trimmed public reads at Q25 via fastp, called clones via MiXCR and kept in-frame beta chains. Rows with one shared CDR3 protein collapse into an entry with the most common genes and DNA. This sample is represented by tens of thousands of distinct CDR3 sequences; 15% to 18% of them were singletons. The leading ten clones occupy more than 10% of the sample. Sample: whole blood. These receptors all come from an adult who was a healthcare worker with PCR-confirmed SARS-CoV-2 infection or an uninfected control (not recorded which).

This clonotype was picked up a small number of times. The rearrangement joins TRBV12-3 or TRBV12-4 to TRBJ1-4, with D possibly matching TRBD1 (6 bases). The V and J ends lost 4 bases and 2 bases respectively, with 14 bases between them. This CDR3 is 16 amino acids long. Here the CDR3 DNA reads TGTGCCAGCAGTTGGCAGGGGCGCATGACTAATGAAAAACTGTTTTTT. It specifies CASSWQGRMTNEKLFF.

The sample holds many counts of this clonotype. The chain joins TRBV19 to TRBJ1-1, with TRBD1 as a possible D gene (5 bases). With 6 bases removed from V and 5 bases from J, the gap between germline ends came to 13 bases. Germline CDR1 reads LNHDA; CDR2 reads SQIVND (reference sequence). This CDR3 has 13 residues. The CDR3 region is CASSPTGRTEAFF. The CDR3 coding sequence is TGTGCCAGTAGCCCCACGGGGCGGACTGAAGCTTTCTTT.

This clonotype was counted only a few times. The chain carries TRBV4-3 and TRBJ2-6; 7 bases are shared with TRBD2. V shed 2 bases and J 3 bases; nucleotides not matched to a gene: 7. The CDR3 covers 17 residues. Germline V gene sequence: CDR1 LGHNA, CDR2 YSLEER. CDR3 sequence reads: CASSQSGTIDGANVLTF. DNA for the CDR3: TGCGCCAGCAGCCAAAGCGGGACGATCGATGGGGCCAACGTCCTGACTTTC.

The rearrangement uses TRBV12-3 or TRBV12-4 and TRBJ1-6; perhaps TRBD1 as D (5 bases). The germline V and J ends were trimmed by 3 bases and 8 bases, with 14 bases remaining between them. The CDR3 is 15 residues long. The CDR3 reads CASSFSGGADSPLHF. Written as DNA, the CDR3 is TGTGCCAGCAGTTTTTCGGGCGGGGCAGATTCACCCCTCCACTTT.

The sample holds a few counts of this clonotype. The gene calls are TRBV18 and TRBJ2-7; D is ambiguous. Trimming shortened V by 4 bases and J by 6 bases, and 13 bases separated the two germline ends. CDR1 and CDR2 (germline): KGHSH, LQKENI. The CDR3 extends over 13 amino acids. The CDR3 bases are TGTGCCAGCTCACTCTCAACTGACTCCGAGCAGTACTTC. Translating gives CASSLSTDSEQYF.

The table lists this clonotype with many counts. This chain links TRBV3-1 with TRBJ2-5; a weak D match, TRBD1 (6 bases). The CDR3 totals 14 residues. V lost 3 bases and J lost 11, with 19 bases in between. Germline CDR1 is LGHDT and CDR2 is YNNKEL (reference sequence). CDR3 DNA sequence: TGTGCCAGCAGCCAGGCTGACAGCAAGAGGGGGCAGTACTTC. Residues: CASSQADSKRGQYF.

The genes are TRBV7-3 and TRBJ2-2, with D perhaps matching TRBD1 (6 bases). The V gene's germline CDR1 is SGHTA and CDR2 FQGTGA. This CDR3 is built from 13 residues. The ends were cut back, 5 bases at V and 7 bases at J, with 11 bases in the middle. The CDR3 region is CASSLQGGGELFF. The CDR3 nucleotides are TGTGCCAGCAGCCTACAGGGTGGCGGGGAGCTGTTTTTT.

This clonotype was counted once. CDR3 coding DNA: TGTGCCAGCAGGGTTAGCGCTGGAAACACCATATATTTT. Translation: CASRVSAGNTIYF. V and J are TRBV28 and TRBJ1-3, with no clear D. Germline CDR1 MDHEN, CDR2 SYDVKM. The CDR3 is made up of 13 amino acids. V lost 6 bases to trimming and J lost 2 bases, with 8 bases between them.

Ten or more counts support this clonotype. V is TRBV7-2 and J is TRBJ1-1; maybe TRBD1 (6 bases). V lost 5 bases and J lost 1, with 14 bases in between. CDR3 length: 15 amino acids. Looked up from germline, CDR1 is SGHTA and CDR2 is FQGNSA. CDR3 coding DNA: TGTGCCAGCAGCCATTCGACAGGACGGAACACTGAAGCTTTCTTT. Protein product: CASSHSTGRNTEAFF.

This clonotype was counted ten times or more. The genes are TRBV2 and TRBJ2-1; the match to TRBD2 covers 7 bases. The ends lost 8 bases at V and 8 bases at J; junction bases unmatched: 12. The CDR3 is 14 residues long. Germline V gives CDR1 SNHLY, CDR2 FYNNEI. In nucleotides, the CDR3 is TGTGCCAGCCAGGCGGGAGCTGCTATAGATGAGCAGTTCTTC. Translation: CASQAGAAIDEQFF.

The V gene is TRBV4-1, the J gene TRBJ2-1; D is undetermined. The CDR3 is 14 residues long. The germline V gene encodes CDR1 MGHRA and CDR2 YSYEKL. V lost 1 base to trimming and J lost 6 bases, with 10 bases between them. CDR3 in amino acids: CASSQGVISNEQFF. The CDR3 bases are TGCGCCAGCAGCCAAGGGGTCATTTCCAATGAGCAGTTCTTC.

This rearrangement joins TRBV7-9 to TRBJ1-5; D uncertain. The V gene lost 5 bases and the J gene lost 2 bases, with 13 bases spanning the gap. The CDR3 runs to 15 residues. Germline assignment: CDR1 SEHNR and CDR2 FQNEAQ (reference sequence). The CDR3 loop is CASSPLAEGNQPQHF. DNA for the CDR3: TGTGCCAGCAGCCCTCTTGCCGAGGGCAATCAGCCCCAGCATTTT.

The chain joins TRBV2 to TRBJ2-3; the D gene is possibly TRBD1 (6 bases). The CDR3 totals 16 residues. The germline V and J ends were trimmed by 2 bases and 4 bases, with 16 bases remaining between them. Germline-derived CDR1 and CDR2 are SNHLY and FYNNEI. The CDR3 DNA follows: TGTGCCAGCAGTGAATTCCAGGGGAGTGGCGCAGATACGCAGTATTTT. Translating gives CASSEFQGSGADTQYF. Together with reference TRBV2 and TRBJ2-3, the CDR3 gives the full variable domain: EPEVTQTPSHQVTQMGQEVILRCVPISNHLYFYWYRQILGQKVEFLVSFYNNEISEKSEIFDDQFSVERPDGSNFTLKIRSTKLEDSAMYFCASSEFQGSGADTQYFGPGTRLTVL.

The chain carries TRBV6-4 and TRBJ2-3; the match to TRBD2 covers 13 bases. This CDR3 region has 15 residues. The germline V gene has CDR1 MRHNA and CDR2 SNTAGT. With V trimmed by 6 bases and J by 4 bases, 4 bases remained unmatched. The CDR3 protein is CASSGTSGDADTQYF. The CDR3 nucleotides are TGTGCCAGCAGCGGGACTAGCGGGGATGCAGATACGCAGTATTTT.